A selection of T cell receptor beta chains follows, all from one sample in a study of cytomegalovirus exposure and HLA in healthy donors. The data were produced by immunoSEQ multiplex PCR, yet TCRdb's version contains in-frame clones alone and is incomplete. The sample holds 160,000 or so clones, over 80% seen once. The sequenced sample consisted of PBMCs. These receptors were collected from a young woman in good health and CMV-seronegative. Both conserved end residues are part of each CDR3. D genes are given only for firm matches. The size of a clone is reported for some rows only, either as once, few or many, or as a class for expanded clones.

abundance,j_gene,v_gene,d_gene,CDR3aa,CDR3nt
NA,TRBJ1-4,TRBV2,NA,CASTAAPEKLFF,TGTGCCAGCACAGCAGCGCCTGAAAAACTGTTTTTT
NA,TRBJ1-2,TRBV27,TRBD1,CASSLFGWQGAGGYTF,TGTGCCAGCAGTTTGTTTGGGTGGCAGGGGGCTGGAGGCTACACCTTC
NA,TRBJ1-3,TRBV5-6,NA,CASSELQRSGNTIYF,TGTGCCAGCAGCGAACTACAACGCTCTGGAAACACCATATATTTT
NA,TRBJ2-3,TRBV18,TRBD2,CASSPGLAGVLSTDTQYF,TGTGCCAGCTCACCGGGGCTAGCGGGGGTGCTTAGCACAGATACGCAGTATTTT
NA,TRBJ1-5,TRBV27,NA,CASSFRRDGNQPQHF,TGTGCCAGCAGTTTTCGCAGGGATGGCAATCAGCCCCAGCATTTT
few,TRBJ1-4,TRBV18,TRBD1,CASSTTRDRVNEKLFF,TGTGCCAGCTCAACAACTAGGGACAGGGTTAATGAAAAACTGTTTTTT
NA,TRBJ1-1,TRBV28,NA,CASSLKRERVKTEAFF,TGTGCCAGCAGTTTGAAGAGGGAAAGGGTTAAGACTGAAGCTTTCTTT
few,TRBJ2-6,TRBV19,TRBD1,CASSKILTGYGANVLTF,TGTGCCAGTAGTAAAATATTGACAGGGTATGGGGCCAACGTCCTGACTTTC
NA,TRBJ2-2,TRBV6-5,NA,CASSPLGGPRELFF,TGTGCCAGCAGTCCCCTGGGGGGTCCCAGGGAGCTGTTTTTT
NA,TRBJ2-2,TRBV10-3,TRBD2,CAISDRLAGGLHGELFF,TGTGCCATCAGTGACCGACTAGCGGGGGGCTTACACGGGGAGCTGTTTTTT
few,TRBJ1-1,TRBV7-6,NA,CASSPGAQNTEAFF,TGTGCCAGCAGCCCGGGAGCCCAGAACACTGAAGCTTTCTTT
NA,TRBJ2-4,TRBV7-9,NA,CASSLAKNSQYF,TGTGCCAGCAGCTTAGCCAAAAACAGTCAGTACTTC
NA,TRBJ1-2,TRBV6-5,TRBD1,CASRDRGLAGYTF,TGTGCCAGCAGAGACAGGGGGCTGGCGGGCTACACCTTC